The subject of this entry is one TCR beta chain. Its specificity is not known. Treatment described: around 19 received Ad26.COV2.S at low or high dose, single or two shots; about 5 received placebo; per-sample allocation not given. The study sampled participants on day 63 after the first vaccine or placebo injection. Wuhan-strain SARS-CoV-2 spike was expressed by the Ad26 vector that made up the vaccine. The CDR3 sequence is 14 residues long. Per germline, CDR1 SGHVS and CDR2 FQNEAQ. V was shortened by 2 bases and J by 0 bases, with 8 bases between the two germline ends. The record originates from a study of Ad26.COV2.S vaccination and SARS-CoV-2 variants. Study details: Intramuscular Ad26.COV2.S at 5x10^10 or 1x10^11 viral particles.

Only in-frame clones appear in the TCRdb table, and some are missing; sequencing was by immunoSEQ multiplex PCR. This sample has about 350,000 clones; around nine tenths occur once, and the top ten carry under 6%. General study points: Following vaccination, spike-specific CD8+ and CD4+ T cell responses reportedly exhibited substantial breadth. Responses of T cells in total may have been underestimated by the TCR breadth and depth analyses.

This TCR came from a person aged 18-60 years who received the Ad26.COV2.S COVID-19 vaccine or a placebo. J is TRBJ2-7 and V is TRBV7-8; D gene uncertain. This specimen was peripheral blood, taken in a trial of Ad26.COV2.S vaccine versus placebo. The CDR3 nucleotides are TGTGCCAGCAGCTTACGTTGGATCTCCTACGAGCAGTACTTC. It encodes CASSLRWISYEQYF.